Following are 8 T cell receptor beta chains from one sample sequenced in a study of technical replicates of blood from a handful of donors. Sequencing was performed with immunoSEQ multiplex PCR; in TCRdb, only in-frame clones are kept and a portion is missing. The sample shows approximately 50,000 clones, just over 85% of them seen only once. Sequences were obtained from PBMCs. The source of these receptors is a human donor in good health. Some clones in this sample may be carry-over from other donors' samples.

This clone was seen a single time. This chain connects TRBV6-6 to TRBJ1-1; no clear D gene. The CDR3 is 14 residues long. Trimming took off 0 bases at V and 4 bases at J, with 9 bases between the two ends. The germline V gene encodes CDR1 MNHNY and CDR2 SVGAGI (reference sequence). CDR3 in DNA: TGTGCCAGCAGTTACTCGCCGGAGTTCACTGAAGCTTTCTTT. Encoded protein: CASSYSPEFTEAFF.

The rearrangement uses TRBV18 and TRBJ2-7; possibly TRBD2 for D (5 bases). Trimming stripped 6 bases from V and 2 bases from J, with 14 bases between. This CDR3 has 14 residues. Looked up from germline, CDR1 is KGHSH and CDR2 is LQKENI. The CDR3 loop is CASSLLRGTYEQYF. The CDR3 DNA sequence: TGTGCCAGCTCTCTCCTCCGGGGAACCTACGAGCAGTACTTC.

This sequence joins TRBV2 and TRBJ2-1, with D unresolved. V shed 4 bases and J shed 6 bases, with 7 bases lying between them. Germline CDR1 is SNHLY and CDR2 is FYNNEI. The CDR3 is made up of 12 amino acids. The CDR3 nucleotides are TGTGCCAGCAGTGTGCCCGGCAATGAGCAGTTCTTC. It encodes CASSVPGNEQFF.

The chain has TRBV10-3 and TRBJ1-6, with a weak D call TRBD1 (6 bases). The CDR3 is 13 amino acids. V was trimmed by 3 bases and J by 8 bases, leaving 8 bases between them. CDR1 and CDR2 from the germline V gene are ENHRY and SYGVKD. CDR3 amino acids: CAISDRGDSPLHF. Written as DNA, the CDR3 is TGTGCCATCAGTGACAGGGGTGATTCACCCCTCCACTTT.

This chain joins TRBV7-6 and TRBJ2-7, with D perhaps matching TRBD1 (5 bases). This CDR3 region has 14 residues. The V gene lost 1 base and the J gene lost 2 bases, with 9 bases spanning the gap. Germline assignment: CDR1 SGHVS and CDR2 FNYEAQ. CDR3 sequence: CASSLGVGAYEQYF. CDR3 DNA sequence: TGTGCCAGCAGCTTAGGGGTAGGGGCCTACGAGCAGTACTTC.

The chain employs TRBV2 and TRBJ1-4, with D perhaps TRBD1 (5 bases). V shed 7 bases and J shed 5 bases, with 11 bases lying between them. The germline CDR1 and CDR2 sequences are SNHLY and FYNNEI. The CDR3 has 13 residues. The CDR3 loop is CASTTGLNEKLFF. CDR3 bases: TGTGCCAGCACCACGGGACTGAATGAAAAACTGTTTTTT.

V gene TRBV9 combines with J gene TRBJ2-5; 7 nucleotides agree with TRBD2. The CDR3 runs 17 residues. Per germline, CDR1 SGDLS and CDR2 YYNGEE. Unmatched junction bases numbered 9, after V lost 0 bases and J lost 1 base. CDR3 in amino acids: CASSVAWGTTLQETQYF. DNA for the CDR3: TGTGCCAGCAGCGTAGCCTGGGGGACTACCCTCCAAGAGACCCAGTACTTC.

The gene calls are TRBV6-1 and TRBJ1-5; D is possibly TRBD1 (6 bases). V was cut by 7 bases and J by 6 bases, with 16 bases left in between. In germline, CDR1 is MNHNS, CDR2 SASEGT. The CDR3 sequence is 14 residues long. DNA for the CDR3: TGTGCCAGCATTCCCGGGACATCAGGTCAGCCCCAGCATTTT. Translating it yields CASIPGTSGQPQHF.